This T cell receptor beta chain was observed in a study of shared clonotypes between healthy human individuals. Study background: Donors consisted of two women and three men between 18 and 49. Study-wide points: Clonotypes shared by all four sorted-subset donors had higher generation probabilities than non-shared clonotypes.

CDR1 and CDR2 (germline): WSHSY, SAAADI. This CDR3 comprises 14 residues. V was shortened by 5 bases and J by 5 bases, with 15 bases between the two germline ends. Deep-level settings were used for running the assay. This table comes from immunoSEQ multiplex PCR, and its TCRdb copy is limited to in-frame clones, with some not included. The table has just over 2,000,000 clones, roughly 94% seen once. Positive CCR7 selection of CD45RO-negative cells yielded the naive CD8 cells, and terminally differentiated effector memory CD45RA+ cells were excluded. A note on this clone: What it binds is not known.

The receptor was derived from a man aged 18 to 30 in good health. The sample comprised naive CD8+ T cells sorted from blood. This chain connects TRBV10-2 to TRBJ2-5; the D gene could be TRBD1 or TRBD2 (6 bases each). CDR3 region: CASSPEGDYETQYF. CDR3 nucleotide sequence: TGCGCCAGCAGTCCGGAGGGGGATTATGAGACCCAGTACTTC.